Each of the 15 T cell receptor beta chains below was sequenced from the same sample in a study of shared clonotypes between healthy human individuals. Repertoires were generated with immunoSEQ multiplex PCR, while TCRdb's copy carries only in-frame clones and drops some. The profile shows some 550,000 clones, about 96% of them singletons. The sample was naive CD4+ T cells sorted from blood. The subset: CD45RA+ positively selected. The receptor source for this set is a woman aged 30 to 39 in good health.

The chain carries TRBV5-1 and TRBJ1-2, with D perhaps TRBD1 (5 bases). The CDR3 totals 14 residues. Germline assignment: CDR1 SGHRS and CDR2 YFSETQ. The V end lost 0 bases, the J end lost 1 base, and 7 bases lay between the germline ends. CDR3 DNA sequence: TGCGCCAGCAGCTTGGGTCAGGGTAACTATGGCTACACCTTC. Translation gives CASSLGQGNYGYTF.

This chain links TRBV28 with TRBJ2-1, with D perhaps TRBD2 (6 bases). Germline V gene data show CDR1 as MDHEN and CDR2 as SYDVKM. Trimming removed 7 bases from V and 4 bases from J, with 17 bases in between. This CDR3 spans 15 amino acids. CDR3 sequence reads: CASKGTFILYNEQFF. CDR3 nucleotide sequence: TGTGCCAGCAAGGGGACTTTCATTCTTTACAATGAGCAGTTCTTC.

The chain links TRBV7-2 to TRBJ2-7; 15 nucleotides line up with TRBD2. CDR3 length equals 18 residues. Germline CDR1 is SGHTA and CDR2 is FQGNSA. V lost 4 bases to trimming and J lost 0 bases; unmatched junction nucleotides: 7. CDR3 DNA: TGTGCCAGCAGCTCACGGACTAGCGGGAGGGTCAGCTCCTACGAGCAGTACTTC. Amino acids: CASSSRTSGRVSSYEQYF.

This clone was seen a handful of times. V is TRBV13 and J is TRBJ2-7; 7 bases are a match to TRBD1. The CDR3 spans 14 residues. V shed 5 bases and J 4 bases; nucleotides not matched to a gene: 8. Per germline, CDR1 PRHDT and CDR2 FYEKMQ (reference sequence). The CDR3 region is CASSRRQGGYEQYF. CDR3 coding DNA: TGTGCCAGCAGCAGACGACAGGGTGGGTACGAGCAGTACTTC.

CDR3 region: CATRSGEAGELFF. CDR3 in DNA: TGCGCCACCCGGTCAGGGGAGGCCGGGGAGCTGTTTTTT. This rearrangement joins TRBV5-1 to TRBJ2-2, with D perhaps being TRBD1 or TRBD2 (6 bases each). The germline V and J ends were trimmed by 9 bases and 6 bases, with 15 bases remaining between them. The CDR3 covers 13 residues. CDR1 is SGHRS, CDR2 YFSETQ, per germline.

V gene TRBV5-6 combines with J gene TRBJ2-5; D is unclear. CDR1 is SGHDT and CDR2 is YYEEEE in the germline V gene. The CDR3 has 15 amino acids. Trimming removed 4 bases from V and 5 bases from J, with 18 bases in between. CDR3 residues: CASSVRPSPPETQYF. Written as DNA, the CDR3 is TGTGCCAGCAGCGTCAGGCCCTCCCCGCCGGAGACCCAGTACTTC.

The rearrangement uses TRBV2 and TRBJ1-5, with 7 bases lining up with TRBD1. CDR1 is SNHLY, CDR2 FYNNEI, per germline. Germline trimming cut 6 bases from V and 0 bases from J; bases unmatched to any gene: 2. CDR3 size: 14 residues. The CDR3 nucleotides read TGTGCCAGCAGACAGGGGTATAGCAATCAGCCCCAGCATTTT. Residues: CASRQGYSNQPQHF.

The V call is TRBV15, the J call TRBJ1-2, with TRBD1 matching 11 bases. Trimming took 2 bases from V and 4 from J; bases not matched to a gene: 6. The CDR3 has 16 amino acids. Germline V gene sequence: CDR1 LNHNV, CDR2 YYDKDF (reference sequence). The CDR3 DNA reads TGTGCCACCAGCAGACTCGGACAGGGGGCGACCTATGGCTACACCTTC. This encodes CATSRLGQGATYGYTF.

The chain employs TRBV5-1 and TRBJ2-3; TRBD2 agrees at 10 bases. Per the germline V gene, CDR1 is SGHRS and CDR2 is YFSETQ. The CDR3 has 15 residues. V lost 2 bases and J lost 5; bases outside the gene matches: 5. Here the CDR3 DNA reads TGCGCCAGCAGCTTCCTAGCGGGAGCTCAAGATACGCAGTATTTT. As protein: CASSFLAGAQDTQYF.

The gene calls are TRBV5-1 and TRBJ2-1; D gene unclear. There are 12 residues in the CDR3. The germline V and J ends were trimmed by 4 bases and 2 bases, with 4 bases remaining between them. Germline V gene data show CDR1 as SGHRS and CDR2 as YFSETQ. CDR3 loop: CASSATYNEQFF. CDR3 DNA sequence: TGCGCCAGCAGCGCCACCTACAATGAGCAGTTCTTC.

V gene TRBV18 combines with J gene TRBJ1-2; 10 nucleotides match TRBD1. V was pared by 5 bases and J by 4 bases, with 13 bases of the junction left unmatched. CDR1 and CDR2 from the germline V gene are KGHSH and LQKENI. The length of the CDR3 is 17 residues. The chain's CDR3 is CASSAAPWDRGPYGYTF. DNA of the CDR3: TGTGCCAGCTCAGCCGCACCATGGGACAGGGGACCCTATGGCTACACCTTC.

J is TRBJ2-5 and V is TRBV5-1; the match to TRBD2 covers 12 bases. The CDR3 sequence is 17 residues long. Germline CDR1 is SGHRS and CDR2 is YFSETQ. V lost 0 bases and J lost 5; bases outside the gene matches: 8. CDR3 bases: TGCGCCAGCAGCTTGGGGGCACTAGCGGGAGGAGCGGAGACCCAGTACTTC. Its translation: CASSLGALAGGAETQYF.

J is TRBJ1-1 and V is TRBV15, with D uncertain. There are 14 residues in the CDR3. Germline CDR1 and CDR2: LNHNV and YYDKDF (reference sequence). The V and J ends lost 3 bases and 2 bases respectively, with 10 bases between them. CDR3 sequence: CATSRKRVNTEAFF. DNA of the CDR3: TGTGCCACCAGCAGGAAGAGGGTTAACACTGAAGCTTTCTTT.

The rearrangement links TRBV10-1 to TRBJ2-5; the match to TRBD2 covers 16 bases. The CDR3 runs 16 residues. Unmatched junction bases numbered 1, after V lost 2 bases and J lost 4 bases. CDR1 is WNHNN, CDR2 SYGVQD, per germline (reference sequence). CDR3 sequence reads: CASSEGTSGRGETQYF. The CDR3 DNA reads TGCGCCAGCAGTGAGGGGACTAGCGGGAGGGGAGAGACCCAGTACTTC.

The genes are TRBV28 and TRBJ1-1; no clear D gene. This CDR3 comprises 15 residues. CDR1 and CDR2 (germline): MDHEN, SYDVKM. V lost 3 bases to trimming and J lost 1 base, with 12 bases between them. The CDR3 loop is CASSFRRWGNTEAFF. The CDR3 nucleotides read TGTGCCAGCAGTTTCAGGAGATGGGGGAACACTGAAGCTTTCTTT.